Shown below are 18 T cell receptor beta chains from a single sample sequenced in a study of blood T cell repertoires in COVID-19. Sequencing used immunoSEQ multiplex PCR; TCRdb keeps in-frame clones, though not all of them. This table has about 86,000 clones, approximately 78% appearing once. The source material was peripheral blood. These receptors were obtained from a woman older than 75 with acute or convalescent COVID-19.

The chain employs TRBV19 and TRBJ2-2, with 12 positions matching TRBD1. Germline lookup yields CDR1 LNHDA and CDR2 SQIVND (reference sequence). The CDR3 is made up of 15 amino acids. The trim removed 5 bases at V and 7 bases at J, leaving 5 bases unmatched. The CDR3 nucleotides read TGTGCCAGTAGTCCGGGACAGGGGGCTGGCGGGGAGCTGTTTTTT. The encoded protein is CASSPGQGAGGELFF.

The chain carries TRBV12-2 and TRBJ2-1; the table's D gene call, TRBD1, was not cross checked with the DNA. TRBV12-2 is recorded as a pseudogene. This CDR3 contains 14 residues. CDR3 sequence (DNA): TGTGCAAGTCGGCCCTCCCTGAGGGGGCATGAGCAGTTCTTC. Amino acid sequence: CASRPSLRGHEQFF.

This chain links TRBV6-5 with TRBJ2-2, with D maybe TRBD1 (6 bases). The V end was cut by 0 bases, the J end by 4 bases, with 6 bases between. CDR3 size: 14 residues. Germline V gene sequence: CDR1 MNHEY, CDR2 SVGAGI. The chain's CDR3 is CASSYSGGTGELFF. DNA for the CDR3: TGTGCCAGCAGTTACTCAGGGGGCACCGGGGAGCTGTTTTTT.

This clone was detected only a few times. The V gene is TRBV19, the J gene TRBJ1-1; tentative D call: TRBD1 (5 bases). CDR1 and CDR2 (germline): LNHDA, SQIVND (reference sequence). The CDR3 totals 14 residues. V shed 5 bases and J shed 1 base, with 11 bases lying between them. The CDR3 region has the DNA TGTGCCAGTAGTTCTCCGACAGCGAACACTGAAGCTTTCTTT. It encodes CASSSPTANTEAFF.

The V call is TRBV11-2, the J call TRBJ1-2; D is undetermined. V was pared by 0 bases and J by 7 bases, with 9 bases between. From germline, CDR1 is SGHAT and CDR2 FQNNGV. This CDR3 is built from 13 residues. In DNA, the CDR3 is TGTGCCAGCAGCTTAGATGGGCGTAGTGGCTACACCTTC. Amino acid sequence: CASSLDGRSGYTF. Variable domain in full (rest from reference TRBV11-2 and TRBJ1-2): EAGVAQSPRYKIIEKRQSVAFWCNPISGHATLYWYQQILGQGPKLLIQFQNNGVVDDSQLPKDRFSAERLKGVDSTLKIQPAKLEDSAVYLCASSLDGRSGYTFGSGTRLTVV.

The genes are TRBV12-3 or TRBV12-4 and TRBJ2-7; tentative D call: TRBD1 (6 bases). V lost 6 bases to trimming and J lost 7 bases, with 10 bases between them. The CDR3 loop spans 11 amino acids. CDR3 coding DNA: TGTGCCAGCAGCAAGACAGGAGAGCAGTACTTC. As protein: CASSKTGEQYF.

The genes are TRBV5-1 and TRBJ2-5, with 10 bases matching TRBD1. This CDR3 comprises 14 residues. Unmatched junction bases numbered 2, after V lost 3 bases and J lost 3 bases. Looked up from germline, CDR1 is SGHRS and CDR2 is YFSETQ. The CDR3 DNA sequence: TGCGCCAGCAGCTGGGGACAGGGGAAAGAGACCCAGTACTTC. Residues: CASSWGQGKETQYF.

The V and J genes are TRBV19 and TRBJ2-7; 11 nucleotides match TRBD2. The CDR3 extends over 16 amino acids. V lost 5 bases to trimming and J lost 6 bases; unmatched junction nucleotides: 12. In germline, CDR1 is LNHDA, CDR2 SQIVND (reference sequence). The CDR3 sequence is CASSAAGTSGGGEQYF. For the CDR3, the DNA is TGTGCCAGTAGTGCAGCCGGGACTAGCGGAGGGGGCGAGCAGTACTTC.

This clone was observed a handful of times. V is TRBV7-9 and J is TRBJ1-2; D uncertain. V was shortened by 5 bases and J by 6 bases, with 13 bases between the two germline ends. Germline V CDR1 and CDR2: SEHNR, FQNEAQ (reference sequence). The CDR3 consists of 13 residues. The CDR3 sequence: CASSPQPEDGYTF. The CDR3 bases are TGTGCCAGCAGCCCACAACCAGAGGATGGCTACACCTTC.

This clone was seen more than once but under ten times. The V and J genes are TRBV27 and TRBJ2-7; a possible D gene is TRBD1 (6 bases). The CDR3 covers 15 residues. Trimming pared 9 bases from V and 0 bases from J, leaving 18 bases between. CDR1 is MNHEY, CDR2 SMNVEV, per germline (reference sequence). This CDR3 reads CARDTGWLISYEQYF. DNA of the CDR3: TGTGCCAGGGACACAGGGTGGCTAATCTCCTACGAGCAGTACTTC.

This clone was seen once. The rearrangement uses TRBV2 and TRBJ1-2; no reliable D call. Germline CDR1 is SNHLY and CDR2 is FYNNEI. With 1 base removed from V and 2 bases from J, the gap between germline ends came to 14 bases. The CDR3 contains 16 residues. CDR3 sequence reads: CASSEGPGYQNYGYTF. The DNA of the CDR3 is TGTGCCAGCAGTGAAGGTCCGGGGTATCAGAACTATGGCTACACCTTC.

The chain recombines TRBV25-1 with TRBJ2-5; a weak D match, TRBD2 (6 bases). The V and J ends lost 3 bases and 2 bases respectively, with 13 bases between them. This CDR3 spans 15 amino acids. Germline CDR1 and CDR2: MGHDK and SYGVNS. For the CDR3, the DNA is TGTGCCAGCAGTGAGGGGTACGGGGGACAAGAGACCCAGTACTTC. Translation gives CASSEGYGGQETQYF.

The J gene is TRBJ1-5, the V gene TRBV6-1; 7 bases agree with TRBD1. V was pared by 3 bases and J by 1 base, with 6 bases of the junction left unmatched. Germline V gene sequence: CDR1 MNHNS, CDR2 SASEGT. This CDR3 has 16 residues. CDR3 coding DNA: TGTGCCAGCAGTGACGGACAGGTAATGAGCAATCAGCCCCAGCATTTT. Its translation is CASSDGQVMSNQPQHF.

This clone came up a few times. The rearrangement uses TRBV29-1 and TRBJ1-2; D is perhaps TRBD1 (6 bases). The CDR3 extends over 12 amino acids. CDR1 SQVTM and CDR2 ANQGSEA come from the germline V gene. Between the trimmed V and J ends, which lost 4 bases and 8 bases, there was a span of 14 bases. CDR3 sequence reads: CSVGAGGQGYTF. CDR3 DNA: TGCAGCGTTGGGGCCGGGGGGCAAGGCTACACCTTC. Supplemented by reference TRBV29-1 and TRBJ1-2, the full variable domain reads SAVISQKPSRDICQRGTSLTIQCQVDSQVTMMFWYRQQPGQSLTLIATANQGSEATYESGFVIDKFPISRPNLTFSTLTVSNMSPEDSSIYLCSVGAGGQGYTFGSGTRLTVV.

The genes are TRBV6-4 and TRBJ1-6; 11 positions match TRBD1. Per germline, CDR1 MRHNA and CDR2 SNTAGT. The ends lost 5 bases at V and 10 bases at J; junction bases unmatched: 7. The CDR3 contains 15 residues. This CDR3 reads CASSLEGQGGSPLHF. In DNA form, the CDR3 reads TGTGCCAGCAGTCTCGAGGGACAGGGGGGCTCACCCCTCCACTTT.

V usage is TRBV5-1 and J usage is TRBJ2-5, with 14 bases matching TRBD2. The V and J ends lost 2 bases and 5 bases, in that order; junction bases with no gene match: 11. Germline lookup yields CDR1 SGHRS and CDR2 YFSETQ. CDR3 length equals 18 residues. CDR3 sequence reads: CASSFLTSGGVTWETQYF. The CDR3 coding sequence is TGCGCCAGCAGCTTTCTGACTAGCGGGGGGGTAACATGGGAGACCCAGTACTTC.

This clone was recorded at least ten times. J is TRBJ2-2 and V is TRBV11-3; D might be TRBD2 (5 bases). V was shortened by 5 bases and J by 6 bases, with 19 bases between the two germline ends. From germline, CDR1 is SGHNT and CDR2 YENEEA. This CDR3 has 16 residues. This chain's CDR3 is CASSPREGEGAGELFF. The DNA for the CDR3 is TGTGCCAGCAGCCCGCGAGAGGGCGAGGGCGCCGGGGAGCTGTTTTTT.

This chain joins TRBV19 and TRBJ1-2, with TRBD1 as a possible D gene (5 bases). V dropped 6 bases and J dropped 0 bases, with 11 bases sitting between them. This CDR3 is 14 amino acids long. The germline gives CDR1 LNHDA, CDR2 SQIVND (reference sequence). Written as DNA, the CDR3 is TGTGCCAGTAGCCCAGACAGACCTAACTATGGCTACACCTTC. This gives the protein CASSPDRPNYGYTF.